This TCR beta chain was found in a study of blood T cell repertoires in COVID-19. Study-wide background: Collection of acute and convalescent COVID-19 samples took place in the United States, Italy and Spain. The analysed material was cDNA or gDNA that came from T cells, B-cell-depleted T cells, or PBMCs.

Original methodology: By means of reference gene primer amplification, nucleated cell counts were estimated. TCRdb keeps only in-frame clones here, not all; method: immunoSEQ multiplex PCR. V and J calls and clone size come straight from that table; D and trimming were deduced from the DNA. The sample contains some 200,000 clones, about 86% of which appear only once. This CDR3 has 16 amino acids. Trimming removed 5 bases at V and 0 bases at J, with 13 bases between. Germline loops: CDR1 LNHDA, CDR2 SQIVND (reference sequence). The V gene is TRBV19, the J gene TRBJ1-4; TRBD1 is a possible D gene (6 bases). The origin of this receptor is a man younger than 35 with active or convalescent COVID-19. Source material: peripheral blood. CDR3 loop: CASSFTGLTTNEKLFF. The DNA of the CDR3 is TGTGCCAGTAGTTTCACAGGGTTAACAACTAATGAAAAACTGTTTTTT.